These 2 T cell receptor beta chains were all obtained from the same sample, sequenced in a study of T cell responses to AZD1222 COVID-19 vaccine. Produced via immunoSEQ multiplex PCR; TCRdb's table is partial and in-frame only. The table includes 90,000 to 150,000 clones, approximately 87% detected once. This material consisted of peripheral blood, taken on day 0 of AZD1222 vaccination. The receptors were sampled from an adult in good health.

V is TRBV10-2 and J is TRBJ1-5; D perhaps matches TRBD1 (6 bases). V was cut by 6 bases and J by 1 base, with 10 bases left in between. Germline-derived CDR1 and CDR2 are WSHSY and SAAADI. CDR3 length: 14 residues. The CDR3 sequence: CASRLGGSNQPQHF. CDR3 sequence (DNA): TGCGCCAGCAGATTAGGGGGGAGCAATCAGCCCCAGCATTTT.

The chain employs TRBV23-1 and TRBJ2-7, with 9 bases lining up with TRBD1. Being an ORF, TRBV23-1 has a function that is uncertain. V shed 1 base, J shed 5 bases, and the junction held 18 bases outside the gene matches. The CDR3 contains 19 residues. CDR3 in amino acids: CASSQLRGSSGTGSDEQYF. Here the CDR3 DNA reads TGCGCCAGCAGTCAATTAAGAGGCTCAAGCGGGACAGGGTCCGACGAGCAGTACTTC.